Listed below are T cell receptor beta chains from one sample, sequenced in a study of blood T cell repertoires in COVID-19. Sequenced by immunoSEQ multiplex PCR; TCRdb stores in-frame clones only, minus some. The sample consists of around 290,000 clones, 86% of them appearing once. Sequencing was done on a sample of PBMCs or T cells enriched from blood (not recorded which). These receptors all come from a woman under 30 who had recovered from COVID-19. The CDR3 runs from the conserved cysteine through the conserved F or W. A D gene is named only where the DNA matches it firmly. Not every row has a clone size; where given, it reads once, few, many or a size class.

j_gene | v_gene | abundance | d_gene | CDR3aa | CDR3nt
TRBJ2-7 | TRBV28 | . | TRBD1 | CASSTRDRNYEQYF | TGTGCCAGCAGTACCCGGGACAGGAACTACGAGCAGTACTTC
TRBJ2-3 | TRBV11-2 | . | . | CASSLRVTSTDTQYF | TGTGCCAGCAGCCTGCGAGTTACTAGCACAGATACGCAGTATTTT
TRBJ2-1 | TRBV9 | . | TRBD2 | CASSQRGVEYNEQFF | TGTGCCAGCAGCCAGCGGGGCGTAGAATACAATGAGCAGTTCTTC
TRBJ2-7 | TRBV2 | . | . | CASSEVNSYYEQYF | TGTGCCAGCAGTGAAGTTAACAGCTACTACGAGCAGTACTTC
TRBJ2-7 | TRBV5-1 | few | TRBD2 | CASTRREDPYEQYF | TGCGCCAGCACGAGGCGGGAGGACCCCTACGAGCAGTACTTC
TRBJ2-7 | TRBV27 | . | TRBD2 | CASSIAGGYEQYF | TGTGCCAGCAGTATAGCGGGTGGTTACGAGCAGTACTTC
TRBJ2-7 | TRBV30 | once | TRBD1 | CAWSPYRDRASYEQYF | TGTGCCTGGAGTCCTTACCGGGACAGGGCTTCCTACGAGCAGTACTTC
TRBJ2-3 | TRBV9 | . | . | CASSTQPGLSTDTQYF | TGTGCCAGCAGCACGCAGCCGGGACTTAGCACAGATACGCAGTATTTT
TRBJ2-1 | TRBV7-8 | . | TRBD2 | CASSLEILAGEEQFF | TGTGCCAGCAGCTTAGAAATCCTAGCGGGAGAAGAGCAGTTCTTC
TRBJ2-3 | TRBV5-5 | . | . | CASSLLGGWGTDTQYF | TGTGCCAGCAGCTTGCTAGGGGGTTGGGGCACAGATACGCAGTATTTT
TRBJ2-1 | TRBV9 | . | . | CASSAHQDRRIYNEQFF | TGTGCCAGCAGCGCCCACCAAGACAGGAGGATTTACAATGAGCAGTTCTTC
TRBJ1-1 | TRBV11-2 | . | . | CASSLGLQTEAFF | TGTGCCAGCAGCTTAGGGTTACAGACTGAAGCTTTCTTT
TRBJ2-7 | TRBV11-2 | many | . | CASSAWVGAEAEQYF | TGTGCCAGCAGCGCGTGGGTGGGGGCGGAAGCCGAGCAGTACTTC
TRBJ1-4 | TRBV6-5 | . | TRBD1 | CASSPDRGREKLFF | TGTGCCAGCAGCCCAGACAGGGGACGAGAAAAACTGTTTTTT
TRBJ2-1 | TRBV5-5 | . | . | CASSFAHRTRSYNEQFF | TGTGCCAGCAGCTTTGCCCACCGCACCCGGTCCTACAATGAGCAGTTCTTC
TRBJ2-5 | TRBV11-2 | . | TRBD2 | CASSLTLIAGRETQYF | TGTGCCAGCAGCTTGACCCTAATTGCCGGGAGGGAGACCCAGTACTTC